These T cell receptor beta chains were read from a single sample in a study of cytomegalovirus exposure and HLA in healthy donors. Some clones are missing from TCRdb's copy, which holds only in-frame ones; the method was immunoSEQ multiplex PCR. This table holds approximately 120,000 clones, roughly 17% found once. Sequencing used PBMCs. All receptors derive from a female donor in good health and CMV-seropositive. The CDR3 runs from the conserved cysteine through the conserved F or W. Fields, in order: V gene, clone size, D gene, J gene, CDR3 DNA, CDR3 protein. The D gene is left open where the match is weak. Clone size appears in some rows only: once, few, many, or a class for an expanded clone.

>TRBV30|few|-|TRBJ1-2
TGTGCCTGGAGTGTACCGGGGGGCAGAAGAGGCTACACCTTC
CAWSVPGGRRGYTF
>TRBV28|few|-|TRBJ2-2
TGTGCCAGCAGTTGGACCAGGGTAACCGGGGAGCTGTTTTTT
CASSWTRVTGELFF
>TRBV5-1|-|-|TRBJ2-7
TGCGCCAGCAGCGCGGGCGGCGATACCTACGAGCAGTACTTC
CASSAGGDTYEQYF
>TRBV9|-|TRBD2|TRBJ2-1
TGTGCCAGCACTGACGGGAGGGCCAGGAATGAGCAGTTCTTC
CASTDGRARNEQFF
>TRBV15|-|-|TRBJ1-2
TGTGCCACCAGCAGAGATCACGAGATTGACTATGGCTACACCTTC
CATSRDHEIDYGYTF
>TRBV6-6|-|TRBD1|TRBJ1-2
TGTGCCAGCAGCACTTGGGGACAGGGGAATGGCTACACCTTC
CASSTWGQGNGYTF
>TRBV27|-|TRBD1|TRBJ2-6
TGTGCCAGCAGTAGAACCCCGGGACAGGGGGCTGGGGCCAACGTCCTGACTTTC
CASSRTPGQGAGANVLTF
>TRBV5-4|-|-|TRBJ2-4
TGTGCCAGCAGCGATAGTATGCTAGCCAAAAACATTCAGTACTTC
CASSDSMLAKNIQYF
>TRBV5-4|few|-|TRBJ2-1
TGTGCCAGCAGCTTCAGGAACTACAATGAGCAGTTCTTC
CASSFRNYNEQFF
>TRBV23-1|few|TRBD1|TRBJ2-3
TGCGCCAGCAGTCAATCGGGACAGGGAGGGAATACGCAGTATTTT
CASSQSGQGGNTQYF
>TRBV4-2|-|TRBD1|TRBJ1-2
TGTGCCAGCAGCCGAGCCTACCGGGGACAGGGTGTCCCACTAAACTATGGCTACACCTTC
CASSRAYRGQGVPLNYGYTF
>TRBV4-1|-|TRBD2|TRBJ2-3
TGCGCCAGCAGCCAAGGAGCTAGCGGGATTACGCAGTATTTT
CASSQGASGITQYF
>TRBV2|few|-|TRBJ2-7
TGTGCCAGCAGTGGTGGACAGCTATCCTACGAGCAGTACTTC
CASSGGQLSYEQYF
>TRBV7-9|-|TRBD1|TRBJ1-2
TGTGCCAGCAGCTTAGCGACAGGGCTAAACTATGGCTACACCTTC
CASSLATGLNYGYTF
>TRBV14|-|TRBD2|TRBJ2-3
TGTGCCAGCAGCCAAGTTTCCGGGGGGGATAGAGATACGCAGTATTTT
CASSQVSGGDRDTQYF
>TRBV5-1|-|-|TRBJ2-2
TGCGCCAGCAGCCCGGACAGTAGAAGAGCCGGGGAGCTGTTTTTT
CASSPDSRRAGELFF
>TRBV6-4|few|-|TRBJ2-2
TGTGCCAGCAGTGAGGAGTACACCGGGGAGCTGTTTTTT
CASSEEYTGELFF
>TRBV30|few|TRBD1|TRBJ1-2
TGTGCCTGGAACCTTAACCGGGACAGGGGAGATGGCTACACCTTC
CAWNLNRDRGDGYTF
>TRBV5-1|few|TRBD2|TRBJ2-5
TGCGCCAGCAGTTCGGGGGGAGGAGCGAAGACCCAGTACTTC
CASSSGGGAKTQYF
>TRBV4-1|-|-|TRBJ1-1
TGCGCCAGCACCCAGAGTGGGGCACAGATGAACACTGAAGCTTTCTTT
CASTQSGAQMNTEAFF
>TRBV10-3|few|TRBD1|TRBJ1-1
TGTGCCATCAGTGAGTCGAACAGGGGCGCGGACGGAGCTTTCTTT
CAISESNRGADGAFF
>TRBV2|-|-|TRBJ2-2
TGTGCCAGCAGTGGGCGACACGGGGGCACCGGGGAGCTGTTTTTT
CASSGRHGGTGELFF
>TRBV6-5|-|TRBD1|TRBJ1-2
TGTGCCAGCAGATCTCGGACAGGGAGTTTCTATGGCTACACCTTC
CASRSRTGSFYGYTF
>TRBV7-9|-|-|TRBJ1-2
TGTGCCAGCAGCTTAGGGAAACAGTATGGCTACACCTTC
CASSLGKQYGYTF
>TRBV5-1|few|-|TRBJ2-1
TGCGCCAGCAGCCTCGACCAGGGGTCGGGTAATGAGCAGTTCTTC
CASSLDQGSGNEQFF
>TRBV7-9|few|-|TRBJ2-3
TGTGCCAGCGGATCACGCGGAGCGTACACAGATACGCAGTATTTT
CASGSRGAYTDTQYF
>TRBV2|-|-|TRBJ1-1
TGTGCCAGCCGTAAGACAGGCTCGGTCGCTGAAGCTTTCTTT
CASRKTGSVAEAFF
>TRBV5-4|few|TRBD1|TRBJ1-4
TGTGCCAGCAGGCCACAGGGGTCTAATGAAAAACTGTTTTTT
CASRPQGSNEKLFF
>TRBV5-1|-|-|TRBJ2-1
TGCGCCAGCAATCGACAGGACTCCTACAATGAGCAGTTCTTC
CASNRQDSYNEQFF
>TRBV7-2|-|-|TRBJ1-5
TGTGCCAGCAGCTTATTCGCGTCTTTTTGGCAGGGTGAATATCAGCCCCAGCATTTT
CASSLFASFWQGEYQPQHF
>TRBV6-1|few|TRBD1|TRBJ2-7
TGTGCCAGCCGCGGGACAGGTATCTACGAGCAGTACTTC
CASRGTGIYEQYF
>TRBV2|few|TRBD2|TRBJ2-1
TGTGCCAGCAGTGAATGGCTAGCGGGGGGGCCCGGGTACTTCAATGAGCAGTTCTTC
CASSEWLAGGPGYFNEQFF
>TRBV7-2|few|TRBD1|TRBJ1-1
TGTGCCAGCAGCTTATCGGGACAGGGAAGTTGGAACACTGAAGCTTTCTTT
CASSLSGQGSWNTEAFF
>TRBV2|-|TRBD1|TRBJ2-6
TGTGCCAGTTCAGGGGGCCCTGGGGCCAACGTCCTGACTTTC
CASSGGPGANVLTF
>TRBV5-6|-|-|TRBJ2-7
TGTGCCAGCAGCTTGCCTTCTATATACCCCTACGAGCAGTACTTC
CASSLPSIYPYEQYF
>TRBV6-1|-|-|TRBJ1-2
TGTGCCAGCAGTGTGCTGACTATGGGCTACACCTTC
CASSVLTMGYTF
>TRBV27|-|TRBD2|TRBJ2-1
TGTGCCAGCAGTTTATTCGGTAGCGGGGGGGCCTCTCAGTTCTTC
CASSLFGSGGASQFF
>TRBV25-1|-|-|TRBJ1-1
TGTGCCAGCAGGCCCGGGGAGGGGTTGGCTGAAGCTTTCTTT
CASRPGEGLAEAFF
>TRBV29-1|-|TRBD2|TRBJ2-4
TGCAGCGTTTACAGCGGGGGGGCGGAAGCCAAAAACATTCAGTACTTC
CSVYSGGAEAKNIQYF
>TRBV4-2|few|TRBD2|TRBJ2-2
TGTGCCAGCAGCCAAGCTAGCGGGGGGGCCGGGGAGCTGTTTTTT
CASSQASGGAGELFF
>TRBV28|few|TRBD2|TRBJ2-3
TGTGCCAGCAGTTTAATGATGGCGGGAGGGCCAGATACGCAGTATTTT
CASSLMMAGGPDTQYF
>TRBV5-4|-|-|TRBJ1-2
TGTGCCAGCAGCCACCCCCTCAGGGCAGGAGGCTACACCTTC
CASSHPLRAGGYTF
>TRBV27|few|TRBD1|TRBJ1-6
TGTGCCAGCAGTCCGTTCAGGGGGCTCCGGTCACCCCTCCACTTT
CASSPFRGLRSPLHF
>TRBV2|-|-|TRBJ2-5
TGTGCCAGCAGTGAAAGGACTCCCGGAGAGACCCAGTACTTC
CASSERTPGETQYF
>TRBV4-3|few|TRBD1|TRBJ1-5
TGCGCCAGCAGCCAGGGGACAGGGGTCTCTCAGCCCCAGCATTTT
CASSQGTGVSQPQHF
>TRBV30|few|-|TRBJ1-2
TGTGCCTGGACTAACGGGTGGGATGGCTACACCTTC
CAWTNGWDGYTF
>TRBV6-5|few|TRBD1|TRBJ2-7
TGTGCCGGGACAGGGGGCTACGAGCAGTACTTC
CAGTGGYEQYF
>TRBV5-4|-|TRBD2|TRBJ2-7
TGTGCCAGCAGCTCCGAACCCGTAGCGGGTTCCTACGAGCAGTACTTC
CASSSEPVAGSYEQYF
>TRBV5-1|few|TRBD1|TRBJ1-1
TGCGCCAGCAGCTTGACAGGGGAGAACACTGAAGCTTTCTTT
CASSLTGENTEAFF